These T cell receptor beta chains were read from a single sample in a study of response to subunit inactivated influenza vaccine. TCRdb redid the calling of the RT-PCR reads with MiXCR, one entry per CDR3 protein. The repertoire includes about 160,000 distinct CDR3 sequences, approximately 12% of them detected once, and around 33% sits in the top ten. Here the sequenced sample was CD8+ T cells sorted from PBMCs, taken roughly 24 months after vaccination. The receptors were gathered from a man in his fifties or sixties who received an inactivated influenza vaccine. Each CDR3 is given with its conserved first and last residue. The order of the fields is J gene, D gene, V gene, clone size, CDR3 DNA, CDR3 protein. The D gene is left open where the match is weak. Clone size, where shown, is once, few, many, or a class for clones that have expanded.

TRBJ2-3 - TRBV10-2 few TGCGCCAGCAGTGAGCGCTTCGGGGGCAAACAGGATACGCAGTATTTT CASSERFGGKQDTQYF
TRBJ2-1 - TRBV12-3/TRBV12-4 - TGTGCCAGCAGTCTTGACAGCATTGAGCAGTTCTTC CASSLDSIEQFF
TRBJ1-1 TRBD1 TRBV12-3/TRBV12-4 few TGTGCCAGCAGTAAAGGGACAGACACTGAAGCTTTCTTT CASSKGTDTEAFF
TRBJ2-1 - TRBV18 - TGTGCCAGCTCACCACCGATAGGTAAGGTGAACAATGAGCAGTTCTTC CASSPPIGKVNNEQFF
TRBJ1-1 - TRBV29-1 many TGCAGCGTTGCCCTGAACACTGAAGCTTTCTTT CSVALNTEAFF
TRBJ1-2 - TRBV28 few TGTGCCAGCAGTTCCGACTGGACAAGCCACTATGGCTACACCTTC CASSSDWTSHYGYTF
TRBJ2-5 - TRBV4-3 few TGCGCCAGCAGCCAAGGGTTCAGGAGGACCCAAGAGACCCAGTACTTC CASSQGFRRTQETQYF
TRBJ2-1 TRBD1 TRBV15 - TGTGCCACCAGCAGCCGGGACAGGGTCTACAATGAGCAGTTCTTC CATSSRDRVYNEQFF
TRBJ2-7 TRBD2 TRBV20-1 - TGCAGTGCTTGGACTAGCGGGTCAGTCCAGCAGTACTTC CSAWTSGSVQQYF
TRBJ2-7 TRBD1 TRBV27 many TGTGCCAGCAGTGTACTGGGACAGGGACACGAGCAGTACTTC CASSVLGQGHEQYF